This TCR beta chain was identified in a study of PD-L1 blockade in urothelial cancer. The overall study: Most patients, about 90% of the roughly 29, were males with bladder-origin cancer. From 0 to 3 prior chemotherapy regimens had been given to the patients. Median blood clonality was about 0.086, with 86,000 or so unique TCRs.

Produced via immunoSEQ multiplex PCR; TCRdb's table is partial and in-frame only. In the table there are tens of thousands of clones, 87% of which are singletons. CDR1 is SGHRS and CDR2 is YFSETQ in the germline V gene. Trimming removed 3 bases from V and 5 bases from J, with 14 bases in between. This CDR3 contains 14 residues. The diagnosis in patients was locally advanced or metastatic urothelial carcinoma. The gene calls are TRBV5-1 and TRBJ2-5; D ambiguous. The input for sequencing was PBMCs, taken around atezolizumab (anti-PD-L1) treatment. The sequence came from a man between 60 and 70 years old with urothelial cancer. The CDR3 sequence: CASSYTMAEETQYF. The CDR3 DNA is TGCGCCAGCAGCTACACTATGGCCGAGGAGACCCAGTACTTC. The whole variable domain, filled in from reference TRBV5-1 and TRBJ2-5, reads KAGVTQTPRYLIKTRGQQVTLSCSPISGHRSVSWYQQTPGQGLQFLFEYFSETQRNKGNFPGRFSGRQFSNSRSEMNVSTLELGDSALYLCASSYTMAEETQYFGPGTRLLVL.